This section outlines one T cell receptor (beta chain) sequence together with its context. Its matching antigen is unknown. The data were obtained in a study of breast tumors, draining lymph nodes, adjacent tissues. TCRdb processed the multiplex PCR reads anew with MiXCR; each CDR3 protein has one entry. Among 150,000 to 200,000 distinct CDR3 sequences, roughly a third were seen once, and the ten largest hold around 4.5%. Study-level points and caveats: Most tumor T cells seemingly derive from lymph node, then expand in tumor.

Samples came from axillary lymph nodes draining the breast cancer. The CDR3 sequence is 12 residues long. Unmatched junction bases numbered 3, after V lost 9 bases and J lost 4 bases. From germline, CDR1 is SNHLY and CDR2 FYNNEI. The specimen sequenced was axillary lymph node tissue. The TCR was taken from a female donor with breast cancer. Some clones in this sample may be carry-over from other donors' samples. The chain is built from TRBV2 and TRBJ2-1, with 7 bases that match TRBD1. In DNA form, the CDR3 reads TGTGCCAGAGGACAGGTGTACAATGAGCAGTTCTTC. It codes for CARGQVYNEQFF. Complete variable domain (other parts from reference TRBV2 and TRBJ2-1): EPEVTQTPSHQVTQMGQEVILRCVPISNHLYFYWYRQILGQKVEFLVSFYNNEISEKSEIFDDQFSVERPDGSNFTLKIRSTKLEDSAMYFCARGQVYNEQFFGPGTRLTVL.